This T cell receptor beta chain derives from a study of response to subunit inactivated influenza vaccine. A note on this clonotype: Sequence at one end of the junction differs from germline and may be a read error.

This CDR3 has 16 amino acids. Germline values: CDR1 SSHAT, CDR2 FNYEAQ (reference sequence). TCRdb itself ran the RT-PCR reads through MiXCR, one entry per CDR3 protein. This sample carries roughly 170,000 distinct CDR3 sequences, about 9% of them seen once, and the ten largest clones take under 13%. The genes are TRBV7-7 and TRBJ2-5, with a weak D call TRBD1 (6 bases). The sample in question was non-naive T cells sorted from PBMCs, obtained on the day of vaccination. The source is a man aged 50-60 years who received an inactivated influenza vaccine. The CDR3: CASSYGTHTYQDTQYF. The CDR3 region has the DNA TGTGCCAGCAGCTACGGGACACACACGTACCAAGATACCCAGTACTTC.